This TCR beta chain appears in the sequencing data of a study of blood T cells in healthy people across ages. This clonotype has a handful of counts. It was with a sample-barcoded 5' primer and a J-beta primer mix that a second PCR of roughly 7 to 12 cycles was run. Via MiXCR, TCRdb re-called the 5' RACE reads, giving one row per CDR3 protein. The table includes 870,000 or so distinct CDR3 sequences, 25% to 30% detected once. Germline CDR1 and CDR2: DFQATT and SNEGSKA (reference sequence). The CDR3 has 15 residues. V gave up 1 base and J gave up 6 bases; unmatched junction bases: 3. Material for sequencing was blood. The chain couples TRBV20-1 to TRBJ1-6; 10 nucleotides align to TRBD1. The clonotype originates from a woman of 80 years or more in good health. The CDR3 protein is CSARGGTGVNSPLHF. The CDR3 region has the DNA TGCAGTGCTAGAGGAGGGACAGGGGTTAATTCACCCCTCCACTTT.